The clone carrying this T cell receptor beta chain was recorded a few times. What it binds is not known. The CDR3 is 20 residues long. CDR1 and CDR2 from the germline V gene are MGHRA and YSYEKL. V was clipped by 0 bases and J by 1 base, with 24 bases between them. These data come from a study of tissue T cells after allogeneic stem cell transplantation. Assay: immunoSEQ multiplex PCR; the TCRdb copy retains only in-frame clones and omits some. The top ten clones hold around a fifth of a sample with some 6,200 clones, 55% to 65% of them seen once. Study-wide results and limits: Anatomically similar tissues had similar TCR repertoires within each patient.

The sequencing here drew on tissue from the jejunum, taken at autopsy. The receptor was derived from a male donor aged 60 or over with lung cancer. V gene TRBV4-1 combines with J gene TRBJ1-2, with TRBD1 as a possible D gene (6 bases). The CDR3 region has the DNA TGCGCCAGCAGCCAAGAACCGCTCTTGGGGGCCCGTTCTCTTAACTATGGCTACACCTTC. This encodes CASSQEPLLGARSLNYGYTF.